The present TCR beta chain was sequenced within a study of blood T cell repertoires in COVID-19. Across the whole study: Both acute and convalescent COVID-19 samples were obtained from the United States, Italy and Spain. PBMCs, B-cell-depleted T cells, or T cells were the source of the cDNA or gDNA that made up the material.

Each participant's cohort was designated according to participant-reported clinical history. This CDR3 spans 13 amino acids. CDR1 SGHRS and CDR2 YFSETQ come from the germline V gene. The ends were cut back, 0 bases at V and 3 bases at J, with 7 bases in the middle. In the source study's methods: Cell counts per sample came from amplifying reference gene primers. Using immunoSEQ multiplex PCR, the repertoire was profiled, and TCRdb retains in-frame clones only, with some absent. V, J and clone size derive from that table, while D and trimming were established from the DNA sequence. The sample has 190,000 or so clones; roughly 90% are singletons.

The sample taken for sequencing was PBMCs or T cells enriched from blood (not recorded which). This receptor was taken from a woman in her twenties or thirties who had been exposed to COVID-19. The genes are TRBV5-1 and TRBJ2-7; tentative D call: TRBD1 (5 bases). This CDR3 is CASSLEGYYEQYF. In DNA form, the CDR3 reads TGCGCCAGCAGCTTGGAGGGGTACTACGAGCAGTACTTC.